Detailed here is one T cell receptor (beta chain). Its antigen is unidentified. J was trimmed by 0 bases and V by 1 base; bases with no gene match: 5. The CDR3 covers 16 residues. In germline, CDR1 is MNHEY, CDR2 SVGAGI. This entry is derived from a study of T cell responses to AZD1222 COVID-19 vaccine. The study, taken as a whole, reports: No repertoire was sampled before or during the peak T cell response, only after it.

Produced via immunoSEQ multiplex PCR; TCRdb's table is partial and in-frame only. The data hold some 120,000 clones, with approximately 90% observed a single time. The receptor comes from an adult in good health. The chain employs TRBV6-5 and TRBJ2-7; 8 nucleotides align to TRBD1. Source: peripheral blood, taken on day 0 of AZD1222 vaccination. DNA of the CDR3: TGTGCCAGCAGTTACTTACGACAGGGGAGCTCCTACGAGCAGTACTTC. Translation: CASSYLRQGSSYEQYF.